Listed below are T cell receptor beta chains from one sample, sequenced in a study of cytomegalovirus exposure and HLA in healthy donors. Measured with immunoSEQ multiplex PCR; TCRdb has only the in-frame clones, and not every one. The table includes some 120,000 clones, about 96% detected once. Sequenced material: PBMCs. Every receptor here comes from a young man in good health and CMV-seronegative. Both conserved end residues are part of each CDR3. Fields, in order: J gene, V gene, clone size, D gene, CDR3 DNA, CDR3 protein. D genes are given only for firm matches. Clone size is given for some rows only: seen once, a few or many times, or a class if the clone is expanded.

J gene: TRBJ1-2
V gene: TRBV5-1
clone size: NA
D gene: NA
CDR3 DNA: TGCGCCAGCAGCTTTGACACTTTGGGCTACACCTTC
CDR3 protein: CASSFDTLGYTF

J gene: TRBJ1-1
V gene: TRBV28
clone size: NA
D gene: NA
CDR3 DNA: TGTGCCAGCAGTTTTGCGGGGGCTCGCGCTGAAGCTTTCTTT
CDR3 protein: CASSFAGARAEAFF

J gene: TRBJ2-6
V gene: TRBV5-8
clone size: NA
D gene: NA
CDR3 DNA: TGTGCCAGCAGCGTTCAGGGGACTGGGGCCAACGTCCTGACTTTC
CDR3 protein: CASSVQGTGANVLTF

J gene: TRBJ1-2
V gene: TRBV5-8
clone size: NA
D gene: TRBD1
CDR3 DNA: TGTGCCAGCAGCTCCCGGGACAGGGATTACTATGGCTACACCTTC
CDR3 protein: CASSSRDRDYYGYTF

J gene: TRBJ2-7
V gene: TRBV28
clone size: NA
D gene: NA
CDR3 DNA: TGTGCCAGCAGCCCAGGGTTTAATATGTTCGAGCAGTACTTC
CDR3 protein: CASSPGFNMFEQYF

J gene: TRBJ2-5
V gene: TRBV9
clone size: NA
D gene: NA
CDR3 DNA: TGTGCCAGCAGCGTAGACAGAACCACCCAAGAGACCCAGTACTTC
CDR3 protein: CASSVDRTTQETQYF

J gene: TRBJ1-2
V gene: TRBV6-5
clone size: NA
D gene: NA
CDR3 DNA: TGTGCCAGCAGTTACAGCCCGAAGAACTATGGCTACACCTTC
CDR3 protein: CASSYSPKNYGYTF

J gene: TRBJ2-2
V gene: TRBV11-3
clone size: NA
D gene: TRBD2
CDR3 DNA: TGTGCCAGCAGCTTAGAGGGACTAGCGGGAATAGCCGGGGAGCTGTTTTTT
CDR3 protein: CASSLEGLAGIAGELFF

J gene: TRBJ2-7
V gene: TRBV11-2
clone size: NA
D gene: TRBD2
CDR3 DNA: TGTGCCAGCAGCCCCGTAGCGGGACCCTCCTACGAGCAGTACTTC
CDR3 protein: CASSPVAGPSYEQYF

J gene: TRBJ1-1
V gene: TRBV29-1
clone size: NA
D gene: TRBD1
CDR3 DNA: TGCAGCGTTGGGGTAGACAGGGGGTTGAACACTGAAGCTTTCTTT
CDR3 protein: CSVGVDRGLNTEAFF

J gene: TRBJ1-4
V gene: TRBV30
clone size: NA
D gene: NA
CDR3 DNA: TGTGCCTGGAGATTTTCGGGTACATGGAAACTGTTTTTT
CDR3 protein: CAWRFSGTWKLFF

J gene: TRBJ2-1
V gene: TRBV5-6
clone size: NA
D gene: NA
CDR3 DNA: TGTGCCAGCAGCTTCAAGGGGCAGGGAGGATTCAATGAGCAGTTCTTC
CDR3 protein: CASSFKGQGGFNEQFF

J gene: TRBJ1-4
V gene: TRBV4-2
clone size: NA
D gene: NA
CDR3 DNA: TGTGCCAGCAGCGAACTGATGCTGGGTGGGGGCGAAAAACTGTTTTTT
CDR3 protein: CASSELMLGGGEKLFF

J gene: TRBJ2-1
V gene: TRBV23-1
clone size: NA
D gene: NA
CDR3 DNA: TGCGCCAGCAGAGTGTGTCGGCTAGCTGTCAACAATGAGCAGTTCTTC
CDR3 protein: CASRVCRLAVNNEQFF

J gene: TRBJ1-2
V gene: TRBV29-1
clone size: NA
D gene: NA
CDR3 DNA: TGCAGCGTTGAAGATCTTTGGGTGGGGGGTGGTGGCTATGGCTACACCTTC
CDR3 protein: CSVEDLWVGGGGYGYTF

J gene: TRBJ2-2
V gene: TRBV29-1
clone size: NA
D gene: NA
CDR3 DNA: TGCAGCGTGACGGCCGGGTCGAACACCGGGGAGCTGTTTTTT
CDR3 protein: CSVTAGSNTGELFF

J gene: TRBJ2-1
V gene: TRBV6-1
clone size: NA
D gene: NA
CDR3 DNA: TGTGCCAGCAGTCAGGGCAATGAGCAGTTCTTC
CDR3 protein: CASSQGNEQFF

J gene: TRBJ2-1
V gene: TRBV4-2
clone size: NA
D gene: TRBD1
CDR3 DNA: TGTGCCAGCAGCCCCCGTCTCGACAGGGCGAGTGAGCAGTTCTTC
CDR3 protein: CASSPRLDRASEQFF

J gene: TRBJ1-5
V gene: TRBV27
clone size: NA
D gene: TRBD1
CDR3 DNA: TGTGCCAGCAGTACCGGGACAGGGGGCAGTCAGAGGCATTTT
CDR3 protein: CASSTGTGGSQRHF

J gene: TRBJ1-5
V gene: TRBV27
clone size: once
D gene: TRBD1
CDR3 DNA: TGTGCCAGCAGTCCCCTCCGGGACAGGCTACCTAATCAGCCCCAGCATTTT
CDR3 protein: CASSPLRDRLPNQPQHF

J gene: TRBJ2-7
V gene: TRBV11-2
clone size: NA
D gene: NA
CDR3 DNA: TGTGCCAGCAGCCTAGGACAGTCCTACGAGCAGTACTTC
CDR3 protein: CASSLGQSYEQYF

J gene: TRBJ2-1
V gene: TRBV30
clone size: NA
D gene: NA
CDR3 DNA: TGTGCCTGGAGTGGGGCGGGACTCCACTCCTACAATGAGCAGTTCTTC
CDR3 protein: CAWSGAGLHSYNEQFF

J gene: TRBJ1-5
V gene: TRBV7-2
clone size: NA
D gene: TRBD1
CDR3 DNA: TGTGCCAGCAGCCCAACGAGGCGGCAGGGGGGACAGCCCCAGCATTTT
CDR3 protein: CASSPTRRQGGQPQHF

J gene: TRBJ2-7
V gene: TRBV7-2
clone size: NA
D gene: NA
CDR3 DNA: TGTGCCAGCAGCTTTCCGGGACAACTCTACGAGCAGTACTTC
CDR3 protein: CASSFPGQLYEQYF

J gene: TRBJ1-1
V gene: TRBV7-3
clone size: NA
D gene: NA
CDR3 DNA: TGTGCCAGCAGCTCCTCCGGGGGCACTGAAGCTTTCTTT
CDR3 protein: CASSSSGGTEAFF

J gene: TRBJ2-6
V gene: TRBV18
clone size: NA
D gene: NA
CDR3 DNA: TGTGCCAGCTCACCCCGGGACAAGTTAGCTGGGGCCAACGTCCTGACTTTC
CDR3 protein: CASSPRDKLAGANVLTF

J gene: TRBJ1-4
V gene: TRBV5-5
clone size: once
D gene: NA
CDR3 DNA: TGTGCCAGCAGCTTGGATGCAGGGGTGTACGAAAAACTGTTTTTT
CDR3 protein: CASSLDAGVYEKLFF

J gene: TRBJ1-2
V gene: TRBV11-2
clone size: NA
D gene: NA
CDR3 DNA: TGTGCCAGCAGCACCCGCAGGGCCACCTATGGCTACACCTTC
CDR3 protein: CASSTRRATYGYTF

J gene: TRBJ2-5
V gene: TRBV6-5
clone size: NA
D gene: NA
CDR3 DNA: TGTGCCAGCAGTCCTAATGGACAAGCAAGAGAGACCCAGTACTTC
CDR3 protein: CASSPNGQARETQYF

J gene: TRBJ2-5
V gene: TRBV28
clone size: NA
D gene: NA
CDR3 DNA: TGTGCCAGCAGTTCCCGGGAGACCCAGTACTTC
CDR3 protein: CASSSRETQYF

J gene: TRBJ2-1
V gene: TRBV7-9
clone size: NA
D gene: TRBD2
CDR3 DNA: TGTGCCAGCAGCTCTCCCTTACTAGCGACCTACAATGAGCAGTTCTTC
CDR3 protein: CASSSPLLATYNEQFF

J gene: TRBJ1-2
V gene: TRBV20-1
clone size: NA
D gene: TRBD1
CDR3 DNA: TGCAGCATAAGAACAGGGGCCGACTTC
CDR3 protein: CSIRTGADF

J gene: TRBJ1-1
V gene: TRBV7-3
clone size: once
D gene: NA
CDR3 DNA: TGTGCCAGCAGCTCCGCTACGCAGGATGAAGCTTTCTTT
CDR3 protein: CASSSATQDEAFF

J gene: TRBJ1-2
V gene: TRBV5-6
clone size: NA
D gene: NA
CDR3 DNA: TGTGCCAGCAGCTTGTGGGGCGCAAGCGCTAACTATGGCTACACCTTC
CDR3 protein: CASSLWGASANYGYTF

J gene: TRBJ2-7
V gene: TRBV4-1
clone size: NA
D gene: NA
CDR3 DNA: TGCGCCAGCAGCCAAGCACAGCCTGACTACGAGCAGTACTTC
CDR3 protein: CASSQAQPDYEQYF

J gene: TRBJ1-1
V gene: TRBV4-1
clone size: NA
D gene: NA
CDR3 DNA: TGCGCCAGCAGCCAAGTGTTTATGGAGACTGAAGCTTTCTTT
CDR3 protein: CASSQVFMETEAFF

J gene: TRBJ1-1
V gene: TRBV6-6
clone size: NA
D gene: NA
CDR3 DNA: TGTGCCAGCACGGGAGGACAGCGAACGAACACTGAAGCTTTCTTT
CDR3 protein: CASTGGQRTNTEAFF

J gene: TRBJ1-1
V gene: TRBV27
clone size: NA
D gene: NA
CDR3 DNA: TGTGCCAGCAGTCCCGCCGGCACTGAAGCTTTCTTT
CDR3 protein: CASSPAGTEAFF

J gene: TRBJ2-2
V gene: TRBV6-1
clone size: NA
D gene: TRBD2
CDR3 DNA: TGTGCCAGCAGTGAAGGGTACCTAGCGGGTCGGAACACCGGGGAGCTGTTTTTT
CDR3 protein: CASSEGYLAGRNTGELFF

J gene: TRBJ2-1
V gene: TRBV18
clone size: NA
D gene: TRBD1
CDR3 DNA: TGTGCCAGCTCACCACGGACAGGGGTCGCTTCGGGGGAGCAGTTCTTC
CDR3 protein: CASSPRTGVASGEQFF

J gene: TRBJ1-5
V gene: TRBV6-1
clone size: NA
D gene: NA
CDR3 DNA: TGTGCCAGCAGTCGCACAGGGTTCCAGCCCCAGCATTTT
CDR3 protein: CASSRTGFQPQHF

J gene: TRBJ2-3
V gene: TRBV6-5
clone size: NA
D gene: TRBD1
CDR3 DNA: TGTGCCAGTGGACAGGCAGATACGCAGTATTTT
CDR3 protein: CASGQADTQYF

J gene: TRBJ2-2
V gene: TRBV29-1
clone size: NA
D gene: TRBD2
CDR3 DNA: TGCAGCGCTGGGACTAGCGCCCCGAACACCGGGGAGCTGTTTTTT
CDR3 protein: CSAGTSAPNTGELFF

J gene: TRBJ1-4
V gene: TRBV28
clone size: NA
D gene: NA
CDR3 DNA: TGTGCCAGCAGTACCCCCGGGAAGGCTAATGAAAAACTGTTTTTT
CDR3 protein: CASSTPGKANEKLFF

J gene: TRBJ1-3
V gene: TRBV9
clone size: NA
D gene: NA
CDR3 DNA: TGTGCCAGCAGCGTAGTCCGCGGGGGACCTAACTCTGGAAACACCATATATTTT
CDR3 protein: CASSVVRGGPNSGNTIYF

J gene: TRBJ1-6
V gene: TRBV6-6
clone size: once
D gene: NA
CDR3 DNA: TGTGCCAGCAGTTTACCGGGGGGTTCACCCCTCCACTTT
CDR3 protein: CASSLPGGSPLHF

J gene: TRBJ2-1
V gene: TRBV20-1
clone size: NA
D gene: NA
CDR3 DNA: TGCAGTGCCAGAAAAAAGCGGTTCTTC
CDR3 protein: CSARKKRFF

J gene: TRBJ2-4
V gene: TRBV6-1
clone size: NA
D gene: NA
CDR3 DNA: TGTGCCAGCGCGGCTACTTACATTCAGTACTTC
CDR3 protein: CASAATYIQYF

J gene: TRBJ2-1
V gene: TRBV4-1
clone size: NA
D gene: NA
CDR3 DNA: TGCGCCAGCAGCCTCTTCAGGCTCTACAATGAGCAGTTCTTC
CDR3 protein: CASSLFRLYNEQFF

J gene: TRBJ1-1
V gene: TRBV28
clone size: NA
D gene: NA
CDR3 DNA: TGTGCCAGCACCATACCGACAGGGAACACTGAAGCTTTCTTT
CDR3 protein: CASTIPTGNTEAFF

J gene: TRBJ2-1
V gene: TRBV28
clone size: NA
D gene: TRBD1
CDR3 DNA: TGTGCCAGCGTTCAAGGGGGCCCCCAGTTCTTC
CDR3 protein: CASVQGGPQFF

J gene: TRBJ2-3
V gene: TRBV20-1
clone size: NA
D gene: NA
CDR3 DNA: TGCAGTGCTCTAGTGGTTACGCAGTATTTT
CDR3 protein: CSALVVTQYF

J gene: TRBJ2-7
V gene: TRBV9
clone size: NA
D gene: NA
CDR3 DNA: TGTGCCAGCAGCAACCGGGATTCAACCTACGAGCAGTACTTC
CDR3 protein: CASSNRDSTYEQYF

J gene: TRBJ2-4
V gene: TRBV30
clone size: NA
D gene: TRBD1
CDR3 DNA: TGTGCCTGGAGTGGGACAGGGGTACGGGTAGCGGGTGGCAAAAACATTCAGTACTTC
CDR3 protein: CAWSGTGVRVAGGKNIQYF